The table lists the clone carrying this T cell receptor (beta chain) with a few counts. No antigen is known for it. This sample is drawn from a study of beta chain features in type 1 diabetes. Study-wide results and caveats: People with Type 1 diabetes carried modestly yet significantly shorter TCRB CDR3s in all four CD4+ subsets.

The authors reverse transcribed all of the isolated RNA, so sequencing captured expressed TCRB transcripts. Sequencing was performed with immunoSEQ multiplex PCR; in TCRdb, only in-frame clones are kept and a portion is missing. Seen here are under 300,000 clones, roughly 21% observed once, and the top ten hold 0.025% to 0.035%. The sequence was obtained from a woman between 35 and 50 years old with type 1 diabetes. Sequencing was performed on naive CD4+ T cells from blood.

The CDR3 sequence: CASSYPGGYGYTF. The CDR3 bases are TGTGCCAGCAGTTACCCGGGGGGGTATGGCTACACCTTC. The chain joins TRBV6-5 to TRBJ1-2; a possible D gene is TRBD1 (5 bases). V lost 2 bases to trimming and J lost 5 bases, with 9 bases between them. Per germline, CDR1 MNHEY and CDR2 SVGAGI. This CDR3 spans 13 amino acids.